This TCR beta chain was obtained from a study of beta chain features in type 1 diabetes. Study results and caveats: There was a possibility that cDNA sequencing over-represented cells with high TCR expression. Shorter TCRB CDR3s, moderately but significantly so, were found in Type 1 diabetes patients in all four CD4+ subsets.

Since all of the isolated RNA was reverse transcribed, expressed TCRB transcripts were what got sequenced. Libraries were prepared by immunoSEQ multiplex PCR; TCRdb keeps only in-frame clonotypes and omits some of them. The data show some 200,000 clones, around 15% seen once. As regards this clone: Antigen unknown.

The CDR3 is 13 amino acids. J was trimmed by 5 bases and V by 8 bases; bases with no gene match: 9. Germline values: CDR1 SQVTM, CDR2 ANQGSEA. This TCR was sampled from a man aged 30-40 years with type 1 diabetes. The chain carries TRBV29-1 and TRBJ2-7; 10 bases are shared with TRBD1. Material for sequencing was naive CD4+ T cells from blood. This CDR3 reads CSTRQGAGHEQYF. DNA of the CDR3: TGCAGCACAAGACAGGGGGCCGGCCACGAGCAGTACTTC.